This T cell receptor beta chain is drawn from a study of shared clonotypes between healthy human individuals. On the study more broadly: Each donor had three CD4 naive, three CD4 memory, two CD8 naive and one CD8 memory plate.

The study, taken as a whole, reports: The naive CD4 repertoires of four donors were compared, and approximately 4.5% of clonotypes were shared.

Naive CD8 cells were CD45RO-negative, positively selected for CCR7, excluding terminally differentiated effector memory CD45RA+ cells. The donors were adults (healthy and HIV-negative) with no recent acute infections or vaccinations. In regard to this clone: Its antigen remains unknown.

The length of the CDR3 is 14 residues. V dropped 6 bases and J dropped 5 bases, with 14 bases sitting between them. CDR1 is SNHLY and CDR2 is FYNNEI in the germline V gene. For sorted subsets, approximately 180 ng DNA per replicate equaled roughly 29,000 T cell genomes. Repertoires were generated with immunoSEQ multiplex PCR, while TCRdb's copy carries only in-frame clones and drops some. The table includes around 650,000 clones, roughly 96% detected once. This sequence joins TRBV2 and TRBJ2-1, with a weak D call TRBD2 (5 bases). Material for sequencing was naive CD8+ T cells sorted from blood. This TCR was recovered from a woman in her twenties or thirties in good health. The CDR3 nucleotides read TGTGCCAGCAGACCCGGACTTCCCCACAATGAGCAGTTCTTC. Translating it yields CASRPGLPHNEQFF.